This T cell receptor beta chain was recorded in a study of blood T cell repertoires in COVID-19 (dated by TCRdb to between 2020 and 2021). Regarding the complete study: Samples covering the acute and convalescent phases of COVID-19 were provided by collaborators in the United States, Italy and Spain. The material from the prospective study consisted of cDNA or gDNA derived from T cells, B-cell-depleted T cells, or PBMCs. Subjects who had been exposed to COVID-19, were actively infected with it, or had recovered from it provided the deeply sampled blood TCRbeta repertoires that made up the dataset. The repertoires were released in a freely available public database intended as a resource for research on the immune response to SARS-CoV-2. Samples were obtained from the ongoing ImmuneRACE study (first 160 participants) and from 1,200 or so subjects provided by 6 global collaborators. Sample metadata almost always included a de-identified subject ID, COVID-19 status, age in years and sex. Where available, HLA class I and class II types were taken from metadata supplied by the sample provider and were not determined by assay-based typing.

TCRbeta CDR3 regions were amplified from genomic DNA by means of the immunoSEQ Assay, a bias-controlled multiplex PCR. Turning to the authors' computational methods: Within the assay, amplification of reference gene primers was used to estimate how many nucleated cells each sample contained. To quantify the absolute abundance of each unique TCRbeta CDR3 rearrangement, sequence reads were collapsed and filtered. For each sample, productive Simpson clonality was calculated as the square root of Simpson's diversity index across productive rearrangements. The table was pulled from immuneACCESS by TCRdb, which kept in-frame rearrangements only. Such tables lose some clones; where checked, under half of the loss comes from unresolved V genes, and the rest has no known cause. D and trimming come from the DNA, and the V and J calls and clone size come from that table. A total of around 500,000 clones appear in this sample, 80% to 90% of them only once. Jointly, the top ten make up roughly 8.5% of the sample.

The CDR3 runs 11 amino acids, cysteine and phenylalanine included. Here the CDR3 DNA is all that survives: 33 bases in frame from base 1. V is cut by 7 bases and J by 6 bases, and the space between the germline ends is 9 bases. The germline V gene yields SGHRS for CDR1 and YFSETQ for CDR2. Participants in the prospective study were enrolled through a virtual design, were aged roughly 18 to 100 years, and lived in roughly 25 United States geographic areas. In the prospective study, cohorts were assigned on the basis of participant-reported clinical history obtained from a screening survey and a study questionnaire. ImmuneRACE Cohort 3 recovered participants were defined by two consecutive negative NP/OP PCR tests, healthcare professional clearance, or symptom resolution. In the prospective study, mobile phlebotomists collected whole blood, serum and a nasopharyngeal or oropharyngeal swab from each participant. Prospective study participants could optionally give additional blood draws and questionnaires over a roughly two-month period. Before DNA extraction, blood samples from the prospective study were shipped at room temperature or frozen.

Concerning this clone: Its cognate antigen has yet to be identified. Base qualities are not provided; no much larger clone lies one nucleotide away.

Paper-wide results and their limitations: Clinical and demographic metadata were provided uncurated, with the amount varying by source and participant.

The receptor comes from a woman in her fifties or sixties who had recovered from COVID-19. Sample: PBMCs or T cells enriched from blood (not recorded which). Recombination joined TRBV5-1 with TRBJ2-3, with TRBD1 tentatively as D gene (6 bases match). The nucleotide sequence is TGCGCCAGCCTAACAGGGGATACGCAGTATTTT. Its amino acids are CASLTGDTQYF. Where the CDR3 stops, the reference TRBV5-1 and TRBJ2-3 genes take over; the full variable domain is KAGVTQTPRYLIKTRGQQVTLSCSPISGHRSVSWYQQTPGQGLQFLFEYFSETQRNKGNFPGRFSGRQFSNSRSEMNVSTLELGDSALYLCASLTGDTQYFGPGTRLTVL.